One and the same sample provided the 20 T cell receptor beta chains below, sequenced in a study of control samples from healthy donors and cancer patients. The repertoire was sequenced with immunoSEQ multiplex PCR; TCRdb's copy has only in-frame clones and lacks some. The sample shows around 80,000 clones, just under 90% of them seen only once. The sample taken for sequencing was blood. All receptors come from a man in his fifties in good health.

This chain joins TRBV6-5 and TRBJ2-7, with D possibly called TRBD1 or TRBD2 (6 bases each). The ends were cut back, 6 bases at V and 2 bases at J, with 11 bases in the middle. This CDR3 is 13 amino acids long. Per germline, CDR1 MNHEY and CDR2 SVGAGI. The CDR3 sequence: CASRKGGPYEQYF. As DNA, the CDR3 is TGTGCCAGCAGAAAGGGGGGCCCCTACGAGCAGTACTTC.

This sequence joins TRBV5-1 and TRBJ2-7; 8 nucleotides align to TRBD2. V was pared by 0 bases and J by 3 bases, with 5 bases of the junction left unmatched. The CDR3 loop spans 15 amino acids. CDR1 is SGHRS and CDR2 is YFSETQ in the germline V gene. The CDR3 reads CASSLVSGAYYEQYF. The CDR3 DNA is TGCGCCAGCAGCTTGGTTAGCGGGGCGTACTACGAGCAGTACTTC.

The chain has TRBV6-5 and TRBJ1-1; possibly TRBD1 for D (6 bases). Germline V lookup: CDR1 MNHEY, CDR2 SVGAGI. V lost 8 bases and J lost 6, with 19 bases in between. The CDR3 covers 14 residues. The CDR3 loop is CASGSEGGTAEAFF. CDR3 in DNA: TGTGCCAGCGGTTCAGAGGGGGGCACGGCTGAAGCTTTCTTT.

The CDR3 DNA sequence: TGTGCCAGCTCACCACCATGGACAGGGGACAATGAGCAGTTCTTC. Its protein is CASSPPWTGDNEQFF. The genes are TRBV18 and TRBJ2-1; 9 positions match TRBD1. The J segment lost 5 bases and the V segment lost 0 bases, leaving 2 bases of the junction unmatched. Per germline, CDR1 KGHSH and CDR2 LQKENI. The CDR3 is made up of 15 amino acids.

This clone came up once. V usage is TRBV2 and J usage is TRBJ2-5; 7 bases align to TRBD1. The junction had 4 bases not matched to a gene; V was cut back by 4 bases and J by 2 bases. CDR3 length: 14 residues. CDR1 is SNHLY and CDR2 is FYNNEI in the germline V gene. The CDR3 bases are TGTGCCAGCAGTGTAGGGACAGCTCAAGAGACCCAGTACTTC. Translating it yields CASSVGTAQETQYF.

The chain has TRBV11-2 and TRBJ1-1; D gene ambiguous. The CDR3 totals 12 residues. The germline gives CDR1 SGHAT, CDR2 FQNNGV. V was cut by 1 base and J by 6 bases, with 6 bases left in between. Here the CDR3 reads CASSLVVAEAFF. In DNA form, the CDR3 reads TGTGCCAGCAGCTTAGTGGTTGCTGAAGCTTTCTTT.

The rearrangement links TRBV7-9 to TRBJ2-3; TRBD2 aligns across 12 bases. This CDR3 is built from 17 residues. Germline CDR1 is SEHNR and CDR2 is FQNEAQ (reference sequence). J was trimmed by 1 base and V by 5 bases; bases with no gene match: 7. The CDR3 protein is CASSPAPSGGGTDTQYF. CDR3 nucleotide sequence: TGTGCCAGCAGCCCCGCTCCTAGCGGGGGGGGCACAGATACGCAGTATTTT. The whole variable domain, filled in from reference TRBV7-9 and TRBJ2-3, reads DTGVSQNPRHKITKRGQNVTFRCDPISEHNRLYWYRQTLGQGPEFLTYFQNEAQLEKSRLLSDRFSAERPKGSFSTLEIQRTEQGDSAMYLCASSPAPSGGGTDTQYFGPGTRLTVL.

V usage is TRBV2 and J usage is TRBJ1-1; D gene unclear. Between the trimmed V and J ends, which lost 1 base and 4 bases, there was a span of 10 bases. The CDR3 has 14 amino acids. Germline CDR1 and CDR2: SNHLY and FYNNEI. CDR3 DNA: TGTGCCAGCAGTGAAGACACCTGGGGCACTGAAGCTTTCTTT. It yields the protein CASSEDTWGTEAFF.

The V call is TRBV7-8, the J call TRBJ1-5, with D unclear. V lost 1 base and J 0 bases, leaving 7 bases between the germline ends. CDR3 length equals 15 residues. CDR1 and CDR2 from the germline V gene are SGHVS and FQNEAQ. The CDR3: CASSLDVYSNQPQHF. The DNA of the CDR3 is TGTGCCAGCAGCTTAGATGTATATAGCAATCAGCCCCAGCATTTT.

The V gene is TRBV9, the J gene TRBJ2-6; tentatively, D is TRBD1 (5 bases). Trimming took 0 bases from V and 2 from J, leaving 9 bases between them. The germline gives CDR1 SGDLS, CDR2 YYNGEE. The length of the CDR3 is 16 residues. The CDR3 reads CASSVGIGAGANVLTF. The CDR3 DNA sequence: TGTGCCAGCAGCGTAGGCATAGGGGCTGGGGCCAACGTCCTGACTTTC.

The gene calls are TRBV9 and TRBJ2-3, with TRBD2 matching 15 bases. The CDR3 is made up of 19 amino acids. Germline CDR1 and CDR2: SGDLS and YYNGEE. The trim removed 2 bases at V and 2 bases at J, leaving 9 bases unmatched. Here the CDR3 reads CASSVGTSGGLGYTDTQYF. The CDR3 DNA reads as TGTGCCAGCAGCGTGGGGACTAGCGGGGGGTTAGGGTACACAGATACGCAGTATTTT.

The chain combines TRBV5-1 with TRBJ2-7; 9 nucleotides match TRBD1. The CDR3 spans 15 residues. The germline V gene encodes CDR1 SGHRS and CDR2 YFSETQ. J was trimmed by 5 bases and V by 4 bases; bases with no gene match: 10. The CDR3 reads CASSPHTGTGNEQYF. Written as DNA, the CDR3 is TGCGCCAGCAGCCCACACACTGGGACAGGGAACGAGCAGTACTTC.

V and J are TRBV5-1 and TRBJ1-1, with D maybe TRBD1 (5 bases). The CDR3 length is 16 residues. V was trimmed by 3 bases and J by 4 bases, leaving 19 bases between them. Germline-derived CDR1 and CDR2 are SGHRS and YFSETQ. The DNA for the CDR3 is TGCGCCAGCAGCTCGGCCCCCCAGGGCGGGGGCACTGAAGCTTTCTTT. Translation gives CASSSAPQGGGTEAFF.

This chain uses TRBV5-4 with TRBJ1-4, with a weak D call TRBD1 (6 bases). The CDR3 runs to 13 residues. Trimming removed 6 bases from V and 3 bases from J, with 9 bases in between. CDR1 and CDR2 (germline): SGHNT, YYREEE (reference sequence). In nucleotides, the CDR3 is TGTGCCAGCAATGGGGGCTCTAATGAAAAACTGTTTTTT. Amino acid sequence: CASNGGSNEKLFF.

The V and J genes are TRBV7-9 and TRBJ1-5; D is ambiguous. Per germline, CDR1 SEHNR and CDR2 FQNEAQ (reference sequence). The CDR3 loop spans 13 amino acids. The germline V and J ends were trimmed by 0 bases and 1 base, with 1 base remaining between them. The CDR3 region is CASSLASNQPQHF. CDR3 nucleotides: TGTGCCAGCAGCTTAGCGAGCAATCAGCCCCAGCATTTT.

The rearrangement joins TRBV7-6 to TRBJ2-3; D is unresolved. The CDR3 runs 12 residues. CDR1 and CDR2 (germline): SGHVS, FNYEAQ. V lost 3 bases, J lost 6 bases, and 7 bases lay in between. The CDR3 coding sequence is TGTGCCAGCAGCTTTCGGGCGGATACGCAGTATTTT. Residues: CASSFRADTQYF.

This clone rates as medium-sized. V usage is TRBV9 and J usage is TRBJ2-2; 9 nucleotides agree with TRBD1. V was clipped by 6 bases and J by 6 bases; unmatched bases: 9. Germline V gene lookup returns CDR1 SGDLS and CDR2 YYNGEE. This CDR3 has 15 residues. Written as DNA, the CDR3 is TGTGCCAGCAAAGTGACAGGGGGATTTGCCGGGGAGCTGTTTTTT. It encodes CASKVTGGFAGELFF.

The CDR3 loop is CASSGDGRGNQPQHF. CDR3 nucleotide sequence: TGTGCCAGCAGTGGGGATGGTCGTGGCAATCAGCCCCAGCATTTT. The chain combines TRBV2 with TRBJ1-5, with D unclear. There are 15 residues in the CDR3. The V end lost 4 bases, the J end lost 2 bases, and 12 bases lay between the germline ends. Looked up from germline, CDR1 is SNHLY and CDR2 is FYNNEI.

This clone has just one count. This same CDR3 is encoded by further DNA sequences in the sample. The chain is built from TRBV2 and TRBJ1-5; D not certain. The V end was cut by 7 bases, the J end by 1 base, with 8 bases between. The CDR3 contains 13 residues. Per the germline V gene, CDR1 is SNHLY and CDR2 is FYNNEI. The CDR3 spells CASKGESNQPQHF. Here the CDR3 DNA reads TGTGCCAGCAAGGGAGAGAGCAATCAGCCCCAGCATTTT.

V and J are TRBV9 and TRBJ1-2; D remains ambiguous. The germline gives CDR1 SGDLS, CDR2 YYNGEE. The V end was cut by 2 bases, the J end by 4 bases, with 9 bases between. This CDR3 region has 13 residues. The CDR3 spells CASSVWSGYGYTF. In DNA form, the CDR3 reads TGTGCCAGCAGCGTCTGGTCGGGCTATGGCTACACCTTC.